The clone carrying this TCR beta chain has at least ten counts. The antigen is not known. The sample is drawn from a study of T-cell reconstitution after alpha-beta-depleted transplantation in children. Study-wide results and limits: One year after transplant, T-cell counts and diversity came mostly from newly produced T cells. Day-60 TCRbeta diversity that was high in some patients was derived from surviving recipient T cells and thymic progenitors. At around two months after transplant, the alpha-beta T cells were reportedly derived from several hundred expanded clones that came from non-depleted graft cells.

The CDR3 is made up of 15 amino acids. CDR1 SGDLS and CDR2 YYNGEE come from the germline V gene. The V and J ends lost 2 bases and 8 bases respectively, with 17 bases between them. TCRbeta library preparation incorporated unique molecular identifiers. TCRdb re-called the PCR reads through MiXCR, storing one row per CDR3 protein. The sample consists of over 80,000 distinct CDR3 sequences, 20% to 30% of them appearing once. The rearrangement joins TRBV9 to TRBJ2-1; D possibly corresponds to TRBD2 (5 bases). Source: PBMCs, taken before TCRalphabeta/CD19-depleted stem cell transplant. The source is a boy aged 2 to 9 with acute lymphoblastic leukemia, due to receive a stem cell transplant. For the CDR3, the DNA is TGTGCCAGCAGCGTTGAGGAGGCTTGGTACCATGAGCAGTTCTTC. Translation: CASSVEEAWYHEQFF.